The 15 T cell receptor beta chains listed next were all sequenced from one sample in a study of blood T cell repertoires in COVID-19. The protocol was immunoSEQ multiplex PCR, while the TCRdb copy is restricted to in-frame clones and leaves out a portion. The sample has around 190,000 clones; roughly 84% are singletons. Material: peripheral blood. These receptors all come from a human donor in a cohort sampled during active COVID-19.

DNA for the CDR3: TGTGCCAGCAGTTCTAGCGGGAGTAGGACAGATACGCAGTATTTT. It translates to CASSSSGSRTDTQYF. The genes are TRBV27 and TRBJ2-3, with TRBD2 identical over 10 bases. The CDR3 spans 15 residues. V shed 4 bases, J shed 3 bases, and the junction held 4 bases outside the gene matches. In germline, CDR1 is MNHEY, CDR2 SMNVEV (reference sequence).

The chain's CDR3 is CASSSRLAGPKGQSTDTQYF. The CDR3 DNA reads as TGTGCCAGCAGTTCCCGACTAGCGGGACCGAAGGGACAGAGCACAGATACGCAGTATTTT. The gene calls are TRBV28 and TRBJ2-3; 11 bases agree with TRBD2. Trimming at V came to 4 bases and at J to 0 bases, leaving 15 bases not matched to a gene. Germline values: CDR1 MDHEN, CDR2 SYDVKM. This CDR3 region has 20 residues.

V is TRBV18 and J is TRBJ1-2; TRBD1 aligns across 8 bases. Germline V gives CDR1 KGHSH, CDR2 LQKENI. With 2 bases clipped from V and 0 bases from J, the junction kept 14 bases outside the gene matches. The CDR3 contains 19 residues. This chain's CDR3 is CASSPALGQELLANYGYTF. CDR3 bases: TGTGCCAGCTCACCAGCTTTGGGACAGGAGCTGTTAGCTAACTATGGCTACACCTTC.

This sequence joins TRBV6-6 and TRBJ1-6, with TRBD1 identical over 11 bases. Trimming cost V 5 bases and J 7 bases; bases outside gene matches: 13. CDR1 is MNHNY and CDR2 is SVGAGI in the germline V gene (reference sequence). The CDR3 has 18 residues. In DNA form, the CDR3 reads TGTGCCAGCAGTCCCCGGGACAGGGGGTACGGGAGGAATTCACCCCTCCACTTT. Its translation is CASSPRDRGYGRNSPLHF.

This clone was found once. The rearrangement uses TRBV7-8 and TRBJ2-7; 9 bases line up with TRBD2. CDR3 length: 13 residues. Germline V gene data show CDR1 as SGHVS and CDR2 as FQNEAQ. V trimming: 2 bases; J trimming: 4 bases; junction bases outside the gene matches: 0. This CDR3 reads CASSLSGGYEQYF. The CDR3 nucleotides read TGTGCCAGCAGCTTAAGCGGGGGGTACGAGCAGTACTTC.

The gene calls are TRBV12-3 or TRBV12-4 and TRBJ2-7; D is uncertain. With 2 bases removed from V and 0 bases from J, the gap between germline ends came to 5 bases. The CDR3 runs to 13 residues. The DNA for the CDR3 is TGTGCCAGCAGTTTAACTCTCTCCTACGAGCAGTACTTC. Its protein is CASSLTLSYEQYF.

This sequence joins TRBV30 and TRBJ2-1, with TRBD2 matching 11 bases. Germline CDR1 and CDR2: GTSNPN and SVGIG (reference sequence). The CDR3 length is 13 residues. The V and J ends lost 7 bases and 4 bases, in that order; junction bases with no gene match: 3. CDR3 residues: CASTSGSYNEQFF. The CDR3 DNA sequence: TGTGCCTCCACTAGCGGGAGTTACAATGAGCAGTTCTTC.

V and J are TRBV2 and TRBJ1-2; the match to TRBD1 covers 7 bases. V was pared by 9 bases and J by 4 bases, with 5 bases of the junction left unmatched. This CDR3 contains 12 residues. From germline, CDR1 is SNHLY and CDR2 FYNNEI. The CDR3 region is CARMGQSYGYTF. In DNA form, the CDR3 reads TGTGCCAGAATGGGACAGTCCTATGGCTACACCTTC.

The chain recombines TRBV28 with TRBJ2-1; 14 nucleotides align to TRBD2. CDR3 size: 19 residues. Trimming cost V 4 bases and J 6 bases; bases outside gene matches: 14. Germline V gene lookup returns CDR1 MDHEN and CDR2 SYDVKM. The CDR3 sequence: CASSSRGRLAGGYLNEQFF. CDR3 coding DNA: TGTGCCAGCAGTTCTAGGGGGCGACTAGCGGGAGGGTACCTCAATGAGCAGTTCTTC.

This chain uses TRBV11-2 with TRBJ1-4; D is undetermined. V lost 1 base and J lost 3, with 9 bases in between. Germline CDR1 reads SGHAT; CDR2 reads FQNNGV. This CDR3 contains 15 residues. This CDR3 reads CASSLAGRANEKLFF. The CDR3 bases are TGTGCCAGCAGCTTAGCGGGGAGGGCTAATGAAAAACTGTTTTTT.

V gene TRBV5-1 combines with J gene TRBJ2-1; 7 bases match TRBD1. This CDR3 spans 15 amino acids. CDR1 is SGHRS and CDR2 is YFSETQ in the germline V gene. Trimming at V came to 5 bases and at J to 4 bases, leaving 9 bases not matched to a gene. The CDR3 DNA follows: TGCGCCAGCAGGATCCCCGGGACAGCGTACAATGAGCAGTTCTTC. Residues: CASRIPGTAYNEQFF.

This chain connects TRBV7-8 to TRBJ2-7; 7 nucleotides line up with TRBD1. The CDR3 has 15 amino acids. Per germline, CDR1 SGHVS and CDR2 FQNEAQ. The V and J ends lost 5 bases and 5 bases, in that order; junction bases with no gene match: 12. CDR3 in amino acids: CASSPGTARYNEQYF. CDR3 bases: TGTGCCAGCAGCCCGGGGACAGCGCGCTACAACGAGCAGTACTTC.

The chain combines TRBV27 with TRBJ2-4; TRBD2 agrees at 7 bases. This CDR3 has 16 residues. The J segment lost 0 bases and the V segment lost 4 bases, leaving 6 bases of the junction unmatched. The germline V gene has CDR1 MNHEY and CDR2 SMNVEV (reference sequence). CDR3 bases: TGTGCCAGCAGTTCAGCGGGGCTACTAGCCAAAAACATTCAGTACTTC. Protein: CASSSAGLLAKNIQYF.

The chain employs TRBV7-9 and TRBJ2-7, with 10 positions matching TRBD1. The V and J ends lost 5 bases and 3 bases, in that order; junction bases with no gene match: 10. The germline V gene has CDR1 SEHNR and CDR2 FQNEAQ (reference sequence). The CDR3 length is 16 residues. The CDR3 sequence: CASSDRTGGKVYEQYF. DNA for the CDR3: TGTGCCAGCAGCGACCGGACAGGGGGTAAAGTCTACGAGCAGTACTTC.

The gene calls are TRBV7-9 and TRBJ2-2; 7 bases align to TRBD1. This CDR3 is 16 amino acids long. Trimming took 5 bases from V and 0 from J; bases not matched to a gene: 6. Germline-derived CDR1 and CDR2 are SEHNR and FQNEAQ (reference sequence). CDR3 residues: CASSVRDRANTGELFF. The CDR3 bases are TGTGCCAGCAGCGTCCGGGACAGAGCGAACACCGGGGAGCTGTTTTTT. Complete variable domain (other parts from reference TRBV7-9 and TRBJ2-2): DTGVSQNPRHKITKRGQNVTFRCDPISEHNRLYWYRQTLGQGPEFLTYFQNEAQLEKSRLLSDRFSAERPKGSFSTLEIQRTEQGDSAMYLCASSVRDRANTGELFFGEGSRLTVL.